These 27 T cell receptor beta chains originate from one sample sequenced in a study of Ad26.COV2.S vaccination and SARS-CoV-2 variants. Described treatment: some 20 received Ad26.COV2.S at low or high dose, single or two shots; a few received placebo; per-sample allocation not given. At day 63 after the first vaccine or placebo injection, samples were drawn. The method was immunoSEQ multiplex PCR; TCRdb's version includes in-frame clones alone and lacks a portion of them. The table shows hundreds of thousands of clones, with roughly nine tenths occurring only once. Sequencing used peripheral blood, obtained in a trial of Ad26.COV2.S vaccine versus placebo. The source of these receptors is a person between 18 and 65 years old who received the Ad26.COV2.S COVID-19 vaccine or a placebo.

This chain uses TRBV27 with TRBJ2-7; 7 bases line up with TRBD2. V lost 4 bases, J lost 5 bases, and 5 bases stayed unmatched. Germline values: CDR1 MNHEY, CDR2 SMNVEV (reference sequence). The CDR3 totals 13 residues. CDR3 in amino acids: CASSSGLVHEQYF. DNA for the CDR3: TGTGCCAGCAGTTCTGGACTAGTCCACGAGCAGTACTTC.

The chain couples TRBV6-2 or TRBV6-3 to TRBJ1-2; a weak D match, TRBD1 (5 bases). This CDR3 is 14 amino acids long. The V gene lost 2 bases and the J gene lost 7 bases, with 14 bases spanning the gap. Germline lookup yields CDR1 MNHEY and CDR2 SVGEGT. CDR3 coding DNA: TGTGCCAGCAGTTACGGAGGTCAGGGAGCTGGCTACACCTTC. Protein sequence: CASSYGGQGAGYTF.

The J gene is TRBJ2-7, the V gene TRBV27; perhaps TRBD2 as D (6 bases). Per the germline V gene, CDR1 is MNHEY and CDR2 is SMNVEV (reference sequence). V was shortened by 3 bases and J by 2 bases, with 11 bases between the two germline ends. This CDR3 spans 14 amino acids. The CDR3 nucleotides are TGTGCCAGCAGTTTTTCGGGAGACCCCTACGAGCAGTACTTC. Its translation: CASSFSGDPYEQYF.

V and J are TRBV10-3 and TRBJ2-2; the D gene is possibly TRBD1 (5 bases). V lost 7 bases to trimming and J lost 0 bases, with 6 bases between them. The V gene's germline CDR1 is ENHRY and CDR2 SYGVKD. This CDR3 has 13 residues. The CDR3 nucleotides are TGTGCCATCATGACAGCGAACACCGGGGAGCTGTTTTTT. This codes for CAIMTANTGELFF.

This chain connects TRBV7-2 to TRBJ1-2; 7 bases map to TRBD1. In germline, CDR1 is SGHTA, CDR2 FQGNSA. V lost 0 bases to trimming and J lost 2 bases; unmatched junction nucleotides: 6. The CDR3 is made up of 16 amino acids. CDR3 sequence reads: CASSLAPTGRNYGYTF. The CDR3 bases are TGTGCCAGCAGCTTAGCGCCGACAGGGCGAAACTATGGCTACACCTTC.

The chain carries TRBV27 and TRBJ2-3; no clear D gene. Germline V gives CDR1 MNHEY, CDR2 SMNVEV (reference sequence). The CDR3 spans 13 residues. Trimming took 7 bases from V and 1 from J, leaving 9 bases between them. CDR3 residues: CASKGQGTDTQYF. In nucleotides, the CDR3 is TGTGCCAGCAAGGGCCAGGGCACAGATACGCAGTATTTT.

The genes are TRBV3-1 (or the pseudogene TRBV3-2) and TRBJ1-6; the match to TRBD1 covers 7 bases. Per germline, CDR1 LGHDT and CDR2 YNNKEL (reference sequence). The CDR3 spans 16 residues. The trim removed 1 base at V and 9 bases at J, leaving 9 bases unmatched. The CDR3 protein is CASSQAGSGGSSPLHF. CDR3 DNA: TGTGCCAGCAGCCAAGCAGGATCAGGGGGTTCTTCACCCCTCCACTTT.

This clone was counted between two and nine times. V gene TRBV5-1 combines with J gene TRBJ2-1, with D possibly TRBD2 on 6 matching bases. The CDR3 covers 15 residues. Trimming cost V 1 base and J 2 bases, with 10 bases left between them. Germline values: CDR1 SGHRS, CDR2 YFSETQ. CDR3 DNA sequence: TGCGCCAGCAGCTTGAATCCGGGAGCCTACAATGAGCAGTTCTTC. Amino acid sequence: CASSLNPGAYNEQFF.

The rearrangement joins TRBV6-2 or TRBV6-3 to TRBJ2-7; no definite D call. This CDR3 spans 12 amino acids. Germline V lookup: CDR1 MNHEY, CDR2 SVGEGT. V shed 4 bases and J shed 6 bases, with 10 bases lying between them. CDR3 sequence reads: CASSSRVGEQYV. DNA for the CDR3: TGTGCCAGCAGTTCCCGGGTGGGCGAGCAGTACGTC.

The chain has TRBV7-3 and TRBJ1-2; 7 positions match TRBD1. J gave up 7 bases and V 4 bases, and 6 bases lay outside the gene matches. The V gene's germline CDR1 is SGHTA and CDR2 FQGTGA. The CDR3 runs to 13 residues. CDR3 region: CASSSNRDSGYTF. The DNA of the CDR3 is TGTGCCAGCAGCTCCAACCGGGACAGTGGCTACACCTTC.

The genes are TRBV9 and TRBJ1-6, with TRBD1 as a possible D gene (5 bases). Germline V gene sequence: CDR1 SGDLS, CDR2 YYNGEE. Deletions cut 5 bases from V and 11 bases from J, with 17 bases between. The CDR3 runs 14 residues. The DNA of the CDR3 is TGTGCCAGCAGTACGACAGCCTTGAATCCACCCCTCCACTTT. Its protein is CASSTTALNPPLHF.

This chain connects TRBV4-3 to TRBJ1-1; tentative D call: TRBD1 (5 bases). The CDR3 loop spans 14 amino acids. From germline, CDR1 is LGHNA and CDR2 YSLEER. Trimming removed 2 bases from V and 0 bases from J, with 7 bases in between. CDR3 in amino acids: CASSQRGMNTEAFF. In DNA, the CDR3 is TGCGCCAGCAGCCAAAGGGGAATGAACACTGAAGCTTTCTTT.

The chain has TRBV6-6 and TRBJ1-2; no reliable D call. V lost 5 bases, J lost 1 base, and 5 bases lay in between. The CDR3 length is 12 residues. Germline CDR1 is MNHNY and CDR2 is SVGAGI (reference sequence). In nucleotides, the CDR3 is TGTGCCAGCAGTCAGAATAACTATGGCTACACCTTC. Translated: CASSQNNYGYTF.

DNA for the CDR3: TGCGCCAGCAGCCCGGGACGGCAGAACACCGGGGAGCTGTTTTTT. Its translation is CASSPGRQNTGELFF. The J gene is TRBJ2-2, the V gene TRBV5-1; D may be TRBD1 or TRBD2 (5 bases each). The CDR3 totals 15 residues. CDR1 SGHRS and CDR2 YFSETQ come from the germline V gene. V lost 4 bases, J lost 1 base, and 11 bases lay in between.

In this sample, this clone turned up once. The gene calls are TRBV7-3 and TRBJ2-1; 7 positions agree with TRBD1. The CDR3 consists of 12 residues. In germline, CDR1 is SGHTA, CDR2 FQGTGA. V shed 8 bases and J 9 bases; nucleotides not matched to a gene: 7. CDR3 in DNA: TGTGCCAGCGCTGAGGGGGCGGGTGAGCAGTTCTTC. Its protein is CASAEGAGEQFF.

This rearrangement joins TRBV6-6 to TRBJ2-1; D may be TRBD1 (5 bases). The CDR3 consists of 15 residues. The V gene's germline CDR1 is MNHNY and CDR2 SVGAGI (reference sequence). V dropped 4 bases and J dropped 0 bases, with 10 bases sitting between them. The CDR3 coding sequence is TGTGCCAGCAGTTTGGACACGAGCTCCTACAATGAGCAGTTCTTC. Its protein is CASSLDTSSYNEQFF.

The chain recombines TRBV15 with TRBJ2-2, with unresolved D. The CDR3 runs 11 residues. CDR1 is LNHNV and CDR2 is YYDKDF in the germline V gene (reference sequence). Trimming took off 5 bases at V and 10 bases at J, with 8 bases between the two ends. The CDR3 DNA reads as TGTGCCACCAGCGGTCCGTTGGAGCTGTTTTTT. It codes for CATSGPLELFF.

In its sample, this clone was seen once. The chain combines TRBV2 with TRBJ2-5, with 8 bases identical to TRBD2. The CDR3 is made up of 14 amino acids. Germline V gene data show CDR1 as SNHLY and CDR2 as FYNNEI. Trimming at V came to 11 bases and at J to 0 bases, leaving 8 bases not matched to a gene. Here the CDR3 DNA reads TGTGCCGGCTCAGCGGGGGCGTACCAAGAGACCCAGTACTTC. Translation gives CAGSAGAYQETQYF. The complete variable domain, with remaining parts taken from reference TRBV2 and TRBJ2-5, reads EPEVTQTPSHQVTQMGQEVILRCVPISNHLYFYWYRQILGQKVEFLVSFYNNEISEKSEIFDDQFSVERPDGSNFTLKIRSTKLEDSAMYFCAGSAGAYQETQYFGPGTRLLVL.

The rearrangement links TRBV19 to TRBJ2-1, with 8 bases fitting TRBD1. The CDR3 sequence is 15 residues long. V was clipped by 3 bases and J by 4 bases; unmatched bases: 5. Per germline, CDR1 LNHDA and CDR2 SQIVND (reference sequence). CDR3 residues: CASSMRQGPYNEQFF. The DNA for the CDR3 is TGTGCCAGTAGTATGCGACAGGGGCCTTACAATGAGCAGTTCTTC.

V and J are TRBV5-4 and TRBJ1-1; TRBD1 might be the D (5 bases). The CDR3 contains 13 residues. V shed 5 bases and J shed 5 bases, with 13 bases lying between them. Germline loops: CDR1 SGHNT, CDR2 YYREEE (reference sequence). The DNA of the CDR3 is TGTGCCAGCAGGTCTGCGGGGGGGACTGAAGCTTTCTTT. Amino acid sequence: CASRSAGGTEAFF.

J is TRBJ2-1 and V is TRBV7-2; perhaps TRBD1 as D (5 bases). CDR3 size: 15 residues. V lost 4 bases and J 1 base, leaving 11 bases between the germline ends. Germline V gene sequence: CDR1 SGHTA, CDR2 FQGNSA. CDR3 bases: TGTGCCAGCAGCTCATTGGACATTTCCTACAATGAGCAGTTCTTC. This translates into CASSSLDISYNEQFF.

The J gene is TRBJ2-2, the V gene TRBV27; D is undetermined. V was shortened by 4 bases and J by 4 bases, with 7 bases between the two germline ends. In germline, CDR1 is MNHEY, CDR2 SMNVEV (reference sequence). The CDR3 runs to 13 residues. The chain's CDR3 is CASSSTLTGELFF. The DNA of the CDR3 is TGTGCCAGCAGTTCTACCCTCACCGGGGAGCTGTTTTTT.

The J gene is TRBJ2-2, the V gene TRBV7-2; 9 nucleotides align to TRBD2. Trimming at V came to 5 bases and at J to 5 bases, leaving 12 bases not matched to a gene. The length of the CDR3 is 17 residues. CDR1 SGHTA and CDR2 FQGNSA come from the germline V gene. The CDR3 loop reads CASSPRAGGPYTGELFF. CDR3 bases: TGTGCCAGCAGCCCAAGGGCGGGAGGGCCGTATACCGGGGAGCTGTTTTTT.

This clone was recorded once. This chain joins TRBV7-3 and TRBJ2-2; a possible D gene is TRBD1 (5 bases). This CDR3 region has 13 residues. The ends were cut back, 5 bases at V and 5 bases at J, with 9 bases in the middle. Germline CDR1 SGHTA, CDR2 FQGTGA. CDR3 sequence (DNA): TGTGCCAGCAGCCCCCGACAGACCGGGGAGCTGTTTTTT. This translates into CASSPRQTGELFF.

The chain couples TRBV7-2 to TRBJ1-2, with D unresolved. The CDR3 consists of 13 residues. Germline-derived CDR1 and CDR2 are SGHTA and FQGNSA. With 5 bases removed from V and 1 base from J, the gap between germline ends came to 8 bases. Here the CDR3 DNA reads TGTGCCAGCAGCCCCGGGTTTAACTATGGCTACACCTTC. Its protein is CASSPGFNYGYTF.

V is TRBV6-6 and J is TRBJ1-6; maybe TRBD1 (5 bases). CDR3 length: 14 amino acids. CDR1 and CDR2 from the germline V gene are MNHNY and SVGAGI (reference sequence). Trimming removed 2 bases at V and 9 bases at J, with 11 bases between. Here the CDR3 reads CASSYNGGGSPLHF. The CDR3 DNA reads as TGTGCCAGCAGTTACAACGGTGGGGGTTCACCCCTCCACTTT.

The chain has TRBV19 and TRBJ2-5; possible D gene TRBD1, 5 bases. V lost 6 bases, J lost 5 bases, and 7 bases lay in between. The CDR3 totals 11 residues. Looked up from germline, CDR1 is LNHDA and CDR2 is SQIVND (reference sequence). CDR3 bases: TGTGCCAGTAGATCAGGGGAGACCCAGTACTTC. It specifies CASRSGETQYF.